This passage covers 22 T cell receptor beta chains from one sample sequenced in a study of Graves' ophthalmopathy and Graves' hyperthyroidism. The TCR beta CDR3 regions underwent amplification from RNA transcripts. First-round RT-PCR used HTBI primers; second-round multiplex PCR followed. One entry per CDR3 protein results from TCRdb running MiXCR on the multiplex PCR reads. Of over a million distinct CDR3 sequences in the sample, 36% were seen once. The specimen sequenced was peripheral blood or thyroid tissue (not recorded which). The receptors were gathered from an adult man with Graves' hyperthyroidism.

V gene TRBV5-5 combines with J gene TRBJ2-2; a weak D match, TRBD1 (6 bases). This CDR3 has 15 amino acids. Trimming shortened V by 3 bases and J by 3 bases, and 12 bases separated the two germline ends. Germline V gene sequence: CDR1 SGHKS, CDR2 YYEKEE (reference sequence). CDR3 DNA sequence: TGTGCCAGCAGCTCGACAGGAGCTGACACCGGGGAGCTGTTTTTT. It specifies CASSSTGADTGELFF.

This clonotype has just a few counts. The chain combines TRBV12-3 or TRBV12-4 with TRBJ1-2; D remains unclear. V was clipped by 5 bases and J by 4 bases, with 8 bases between them. The CDR3 totals 12 residues. This chain's CDR3 is CASSMAVYGYTF. CDR3 DNA: TGTGCCAGCAGTATGGCAGTCTATGGCTACACCTTC.

As to this clonotype: A much bigger clone sits one base away, suggesting this may be a read error. The CDR3 loop is CASSTGNTQPQHF. DNA of the CDR3: TGTGCCAGCAGTACAGGGAACACTCAGCCCCAGCATTTT. This sequence joins TRBV7-9 and TRBJ1-5, with TRBD1 as a possible D gene (6 bases). This CDR3 region has 13 residues. Germline CDR1 and CDR2: SEHNR and FQNEAQ (reference sequence). The V end was cut by 6 bases, the J end by 6 bases, with 12 bases between.

A few counts support this clonotype. The chain has TRBV5-1 and TRBJ1-1, with 7 nucleotides matching TRBD1. V was pared by 5 bases and J by 7 bases, with 8 bases of the junction left unmatched. Germline V gives CDR1 SGHRS, CDR2 YFSETQ. This CDR3 spans 13 amino acids. The CDR3 here is CASSRNSGGEAFF. The CDR3 region has the DNA TGCGCCAGCAGTCGTAACTCAGGGGGTGAAGCTTTCTTT.

This clonotype was detected ten times or more. CDR3 amino acids: CASSEGRTGDNTEAFF. CDR3 nucleotide sequence: TGTGCCAGCAGTGAAGGCCGGACAGGGGATAACACTGAAGCTTTCTTT. The chain has TRBV2 and TRBJ1-1, with 9 bases aligning to TRBD1. This CDR3 comprises 16 residues. From germline, CDR1 is SNHLY and CDR2 FYNNEI. After removal of 1 base from V and 2 bases from J, the junction contained 5 bases not matched to a gene.

The chain has TRBV29-1 and TRBJ1-1; D remains ambiguous. V shed 4 bases and J shed 1 base, with 7 bases lying between them. Germline V gene sequence: CDR1 SQVTM, CDR2 ANQGSEA. This CDR3 is built from 12 residues. CDR3 nucleotides: TGCAGCGTTGTCCCCTCGAACACTGAAGCTTTCTTT. Translated: CSVVPSNTEAFF.

The chain has TRBV7-9 and TRBJ2-5; 10 bases map to TRBD1. V lost 5 bases and J lost 2; bases outside the gene matches: 8. The CDR3 is 16 amino acids. Germline V gene data show CDR1 as SEHNR and CDR2 as FQNEAQ (reference sequence). CDR3 nucleotides: TGTGCCAGCAGCAAGAGGGACAGGGGATTTCAAGAGACCCAGTACTTC. Translated: CASSKRDRGFQETQYF.

V gene TRBV19 combines with J gene TRBJ1-5; D unclear. Between the trimmed V and J ends, which lost 0 bases and 0 bases, there was a span of 9 bases. There are 16 residues in the CDR3. Germline V gives CDR1 LNHDA, CDR2 SQIVND (reference sequence). The CDR3 sequence is CASSIDSTASNQPQHF. The CDR3 region has the DNA TGTGCCAGTAGTATAGATTCGACGGCTAGCAATCAGCCCCAGCATTTT. Based on the CDR3 plus reference TRBV19 and TRBJ1-5, the full variable domain is DGGITQSPKYLFRKEGQNVTLSCEQNLNHDAMYWYRQDPGQGLRLIYYSQIVNDFQKGDIAEGYSVSREKKESFPLTVTSAQKNPTAFYLCASSIDSTASNQPQHFGDGTRLSIL.

In this sample, this clonotype turned up a few times. The rearrangement uses TRBV12-3 or TRBV12-4 and TRBJ1-2, with a possible D match to TRBD1 (5 bases). V lost 6 bases and J lost 4, with 21 bases in between. The CDR3 contains 16 residues. CDR3 sequence reads: CASSIHARGGFYGYTF. The CDR3, as DNA: TGTGCCAGCAGCATTCACGCACGGGGGGGTTTCTATGGCTACACCTTC.

The sample holds a few counts of this clonotype. The J gene is TRBJ2-7, the V gene TRBV4-3, with D unclear. Germline values: CDR1 LGHNA, CDR2 YSLEER. This CDR3 is 13 amino acids long. V was clipped by 0 bases and J by 6 bases, with 9 bases between them. In DNA form, the CDR3 reads TGCGCCAGCAGCCAAGAAGTGTGGTCCGAGCAGTACTTC. Translation gives CASSQEVWSEQYF.

In this sample, this clonotype turned up many times. The chain joins TRBV4-3 to TRBJ1-5, with TRBD1 identical over 8 bases. This CDR3 is built from 14 residues. CDR1 is LGHNA, CDR2 YSLEER, per germline. Trimming at V came to 0 bases and at J to 6 bases, leaving 1 base not matched to a gene. CDR3 protein: CASSQDGQGQPQHF. In DNA, the CDR3 is TGCGCCAGCAGCCAAGATGGACAGGGTCAGCCCCAGCATTTT.

This clonotype was seen many times. This chain uses TRBV7-9 with TRBJ2-5; no clear D. The V and J ends lost 7 bases and 5 bases respectively, with 8 bases between them. The CDR3 runs 11 residues. The germline CDR1 and CDR2 sequences are SEHNR and FQNEAQ (reference sequence). The CDR3, as DNA: TGTGCCAGCACTCCTACGGAGACCCAGTACTTC. Translated: CASTPTETQYF.

Ten or more counts support this clonotype. This chain's CDR3 is CASSVGTYQETQYF. Written as DNA, the CDR3 is TGTGCCAGCAGCGTTGGCACCTACCAAGAGACCCAGTACTTC. The chain joins TRBV9 to TRBJ2-5, with D unresolved. Germline V lookup: CDR1 SGDLS, CDR2 YYNGEE. This CDR3 has 14 residues. The V end was cut by 2 bases, the J end by 0 bases, with 8 bases between.

In its sample, this clonotype was seen a few times. The V call is TRBV12-3 or TRBV12-4, the J call TRBJ2-7; D call uncertain. Trimming stripped 5 bases from V and 2 bases from J, with 10 bases between. The length of the CDR3 is 13 residues. CDR3 sequence: CASSASRTYEQYF. CDR3 DNA: TGTGCCAGCAGTGCAAGCAGAACCTACGAGCAGTACTTC.

The table lists this clonotype with many counts. The chain links TRBV7-6 to TRBJ2-7; D may correspond to TRBD1 or TRBD2 (5 bases each). CDR1 and CDR2 (germline): SGHVS, FNYEAQ. The CDR3 is made up of 14 amino acids. The V end was cut by 5 bases, the J end by 3 bases, with 14 bases between. CDR3: CASSTRDGHYEQYF. CDR3 sequence (DNA): TGTGCCAGCAGCACCAGGGACGGACACTACGAGCAGTACTTC. The whole variable domain, filled in from reference TRBV7-6 and TRBJ2-7, reads GAGVSQSPRYKVTKRGQDVALRCDPISGHVSLYWYRQALGQGPEFLTYFNYEAQQDKSGLPNDRFSAERPEGSISTLTIQRTEQRDSAMYRCASSTRDGHYEQYFGPGTRLTVT.

There are many counts of this clonotype. The rearrangement joins TRBV11-2 to TRBJ2-5, with 9 bases aligning to TRBD2. The germline V gene has CDR1 SGHAT and CDR2 FQNNGV. The V segment lost 5 bases and the J segment 4 bases; nucleotides outside the gene matches: 2. The CDR3 runs 13 residues. Written as DNA, the CDR3 is TGTGCCAGCAGCCGGGGACTAGCAGAGACCCAGTACTTC. Protein: CASSRGLAETQYF.

This chain links TRBV6-5 with TRBJ1-5, with a weak D call TRBD1 (6 bases). Germline V gives CDR1 MNHEY, CDR2 SVGAGI. CDR3 length equals 14 residues. Trimming removed 6 bases at V and 6 bases at J, with 15 bases between. The chain's CDR3 is CASRGGYRVQPQHF. CDR3 coding DNA: TGTGCCAGCAGGGGCGGGTACAGGGTTCAGCCCCAGCATTTT.

This clonotype was seen a handful of times. The chain is built from TRBV29-1 and TRBJ1-6, with D uncertain. V dropped 7 bases and J dropped 7 bases, with 14 bases sitting between them. This CDR3 contains 13 residues. Germline CDR1 SQVTM, CDR2 ANQGSEA. This chain's CDR3 is CSGPGVKNSPLHF. Here the CDR3 DNA reads TGCAGCGGCCCAGGTGTGAAGAATTCACCCCTCCACTTT. Based on the CDR3 plus reference TRBV29-1 and TRBJ1-6, the full variable domain is SAVISQKPSRDICQRGTSLTIQCQVDSQVTMMFWYRQQPGQSLTLIATANQGSEATYESGFVIDKFPISRPNLTFSTLTVSNMSPEDSSIYLCSGPGVKNSPLHFGNGTRLTVT.

This clonotype was counted only a few times. The rearrangement joins TRBV12-3 or TRBV12-4 to TRBJ1-4, with 10 bases lining up with TRBD1. This CDR3 region has 18 residues. The J segment lost 6 bases and the V segment lost 5 bases, leaving 15 bases of the junction unmatched. CDR3 in DNA: TGTGCCAGCAGTCCGCCGGGACAGGGGTTTCTGCGTGATGAAAAACTGTTTTTT. Translating gives CASSPPGQGFLRDEKLFF.

This clonotype was observed many times. The chain couples TRBV7-9 to TRBJ2-7; D uncertain. V dropped 2 bases and J dropped 3 bases, with 5 bases sitting between them. The CDR3 totals 12 residues. The germline V gene encodes CDR1 SEHNR and CDR2 FQNEAQ (reference sequence). CDR3 coding DNA: TGTGCCAGCAGCTTAAACGGCTACGAGCAGTACTTC. This encodes CASSLNGYEQYF.

To note about this clonotype: The final CDR3 position lacks the conserved phenylalanine or tryptophan, pointing to a likely read error. Here the CDR3 reads CASTTAWEQYL. CDR3 nucleotides: TGTGCCAGCACCACAGCCTGGGAGCAGTACCTC. The V and J genes are TRBV10-3 and TRBJ2-7; no reliable D call. Trimming removed 10 bases from V and 7 bases from J, with 14 bases in between. The CDR3 is made up of 11 amino acids. CDR1 is ENHRY, CDR2 SYGVKD, per germline.

This clonotype came up many times. V is TRBV29-1 and J is TRBJ2-5; D perhaps matches TRBD1 (6 bases). This CDR3 contains 14 residues. CDR1 is SQVTM, CDR2 ANQGSEA, per germline. The ends were cut back, 7 bases at V and 5 bases at J, with 20 bases in the middle. The CDR3: CSANEKGVGETQYF. CDR3 bases: TGCAGCGCCAACGAGAAGGGGGTCGGCGAGACCCAGTACTTC.